This T cell receptor beta chain was captured by sequencing in a study of cytomegalovirus exposure and HLA in healthy donors. Worth noting for this clone: The antigen is not known.

It was with 60 Vbeta and 13 Jbeta primers that the PCR ran. Profiling relied on immunoSEQ multiplex PCR, and the TCRdb table lists in-frame clones only, not all of them. The sample has about 110,000 clones; 82% are singletons. Trimming removed 5 bases at V and 6 bases at J, with 22 bases between. The CDR3 totals 16 residues. Germline-derived CDR1 and CDR2 are LNHDA and SQIVND (reference sequence). The study, taken as a whole, reports: An analysis done earlier found most TCR beta V segments productive about 87% or about 30% of the time.

Input material: PBMCs. This sequence was found in a man in his fifties or sixties in good health and CMV-seronegative. The genes are TRBV19 and TRBJ1-1; tentatively, D is TRBD1 (5 bases). The DNA for the CDR3 is TGTGCCAGTAGTGGCATTTCTGGAGGGGTATTGGCTGAAGCTTTCTTT. Translating gives CASSGISGGVLAEAFF.